This T cell receptor (beta chain) is drawn from a study of blood T cell repertoires in COVID-19. Original processing notes: Counts of nucleated cells, estimated from reference gene primer amplification, were obtained. Some clones are missing from TCRdb's copy, which holds only in-frame ones; the method was immunoSEQ multiplex PCR. The V and J calls and clone size are taken from that table; D and trimming were inferred from the DNA. Among 100,000 to 150,000 clones listed, about four fifths were seen once. This clone was seen repeatedly, ten times or more. In germline, CDR1 is SGHTA, CDR2 FQGNSA. This CDR3 has 15 residues. V lost 10 bases and J lost 4, with 20 bases in between.

This TCR came from a man aged 55-75 years with active or convalescent COVID-19. The gene calls are TRBV7-2 and TRBJ2-1; TRBD2 might be the D (6 bases). Sequenced: peripheral blood. CDR3 nucleotide sequence: TGTGCCACCTGCCTGGGGGGTAGCAGTTACAATGAGCAGTTCTTC. It translates to CATCLGGSSYNEQFF. Filled out from reference TRBV7-2 and TRBJ2-1, the complete variable domain reads GAGVSQSPSNKVTEKGKDVELRCDPISGHTALYWYRQSLGQGLEFLIYFQGNSAPDKSGLPSDRFSAERTGGSVSTLTIQRTQQEDSAVYLCATCLGGSSYNEQFFGPGTRLTVL.